This TCR beta chain was documented in a study of beta chain features in type 1 diabetes. The whole isolated RNA underwent reverse transcription, so sequencing captured expressed TCRB transcripts. The method was immunoSEQ multiplex PCR; TCRdb's version includes in-frame clones alone and lacks a portion of them. The repertoire has around 160,000 clones, roughly 65% of them found once; the top ten carry about 0.091%. The CDR3 covers 14 residues. Trimming stripped 2 bases from V and 5 bases from J, with 16 bases between. CDR1 is SQVTM and CDR2 is ANQGSEA in the germline V gene. Points from the study as a whole: Moderate yet significant TCRB CDR3 shortening was seen in Type 1 diabetes patients in all four CD4+ subsets. Healthy donors had naive, central memory and Treg TCRB repertoires that appeared less similar than those seen among patients.

Sorting with CD45RO/CCR7/CD25/CD127/CD95/CD27 yielded naive, central memory, regulatory and stem-like memory CD4+ cells. A note on this clone: Its antigen is not known.

The clonotype originates from a man aged 25-45 years with type 1 diabetes. Sequencing input: naive CD4+ T cells from blood. The J gene is TRBJ2-7, the V gene TRBV29-1; D is uncertain. The CDR3 nucleotides are TGCAGCGTTGAAACAGCCCATTGGTCGGACGAGCAGTACTTC. It codes for CSVETAHWSDEQYF.